This T cell receptor beta chain was obtained from a study of T cell responses to AZD1222 COVID-19 vaccine. The study's findings and limits: The study sampled repertoires only after the peak T cell response.

Assay: immunoSEQ multiplex PCR; the TCRdb copy retains only in-frame clones and omits some. The repertoire holds 130,000 or so clones, with 89% as singletons. Germline CDR1 and CDR2: LGHNA and YNFKEQ. V lost 4 bases to trimming and J lost 2 bases, with 15 bases between them. The CDR3 totals 16 residues. Remarks on this clone: What it binds is not known.

This receptor was obtained from an adult who received the AZD1222 COVID-19 vaccine. The rearrangement uses TRBV4-2 and TRBJ2-1; possible D gene TRBD2, 6 bases. This specimen was peripheral blood, taken 28 days after the second AZD1222 dose. The CDR3, as DNA: TGTGCCAGCAGCCGAACCGGGACTGTAACCTACAATGAGCAGTTCTTC. As protein: CASSRTGTVTYNEQFF.